These 16 T cell receptor beta chains were sequenced from one sample in a study of immune evolution from preneoplasia to lung adenocarcinoma. The table came from immunoSEQ multiplex PCR; TCRdb's copy has only in-frame clones and leaves some out. The table includes thousands of clones, more than 70% detected once. Sequencing was performed on FFPE adjacent normal lung tissue. All receptors come from a person aged 55-80 years with lung adenocarcinoma.

The rearrangement links TRBV5-1 to TRBJ2-5; D is perhaps TRBD1 (6 bases). CDR1 and CDR2 from the germline V gene are SGHRS and YFSETQ. Trimming took off 8 bases at V and 2 bases at J, with 7 bases between the two ends. This CDR3 is 11 amino acids long. This CDR3 is CASGQQETQYF. The DNA for the CDR3 is TGCGCCAGTGGACAGCAAGAGACCCAGTACTTC.

This clone was found once. This chain connects TRBV6-5 to TRBJ2-2; D possibly corresponds to TRBD1 (5 bases). This CDR3 has 15 residues. Germline V lookup: CDR1 MNHEY, CDR2 SVGAGI. V was pared by 4 bases and J by 3 bases, with 12 bases between. The DNA for the CDR3 is TGTGCCAGCAGTTTCGACAGATCCTACACCGGGGAGCTGTTTTTT. Translating gives CASSFDRSYTGELFF.

This chain joins TRBV18 and TRBJ2-7; tentative D call: TRBD2 (6 bases). CDR1 is KGHSH and CDR2 is LQKENI in the germline V gene. V shed 5 bases and J shed 0 bases, with 11 bases lying between them. The CDR3 runs to 14 residues. As DNA, the CDR3 is TGTGCCAGCTCAGGCACCGGGAGCTCCTACGAGCAGTACTTC. Its protein is CASSGTGSSYEQYF.

The chain is built from TRBV30 and TRBJ1-2; D is uncertain. Trimming took 0 bases from V and 7 from J, leaving 6 bases between them. The germline CDR1 and CDR2 sequences are GTSNPN and SVGIG (reference sequence). This CDR3 has 11 residues. CDR3 amino acids: CAWSVGPGYTF. In nucleotides, the CDR3 is TGTGCCTGGAGTGTCGGTCCTGGCTACACCTTC.

The rearrangement links TRBV5-1 to TRBJ2-1, with TRBD2 matching over 9 bases. The germline gives CDR1 SGHRS, CDR2 YFSETQ. CDR3 length: 18 amino acids. Trimming removed 0 bases from V and 2 bases from J; junction bases left unmatched: 9. CDR3 amino acids: CASSLAKAGGQTYNEQFF. The CDR3 DNA follows: TGCGCCAGCAGCTTGGCCAAGGCGGGGGGGCAAACCTACAATGAGCAGTTCTTC.

The chain combines TRBV10-1 with TRBJ2-7; the D is unclear. The CDR3 sequence is 11 residues long. V lost 2 bases and J 6 bases, leaving 5 bases between the germline ends. Germline CDR1 reads WNHNN; CDR2 reads SYGVQD (reference sequence). The CDR3 DNA follows: TGCGCCAGCAGTGAGGGAAGCGAGCAGTACTTC. Its protein is CASSEGSEQYF.

The chain couples TRBV10-3 to TRBJ1-1; no reliable D call. Trimming removed 8 bases at V and 7 bases at J, with 20 bases between. This CDR3 is 14 amino acids long. Looked up from germline, CDR1 is ENHRY and CDR2 is SYGVKD. In nucleotides, the CDR3 is TGTGCCATCGCTAAGCACATCCAACCCTATGAAGCTTTCTTT. Amino acids: CAIAKHIQPYEAFF.

V gene TRBV29-1 combines with J gene TRBJ2-7; D is unclear. The V end was cut by 7 bases, the J end by 1 base, with 11 bases between. CDR1 is SQVTM, CDR2 ANQGSEA, per germline. This CDR3 spans 12 amino acids. This CDR3 reads CSACVTSYEQYF. The DNA of the CDR3 is TGCAGCGCCTGCGTAACATCCTACGAGCAGTACTTC.

Notes on this clone: A junction end diverges from the germline sequence, so it may reflect a read error. The V and J genes are TRBV2 and TRBJ2-7, with 7 bases fitting TRBD1. Germline CDR1 is SNHLY and CDR2 is FYNNEI. The CDR3 extends over 14 amino acids. The CDR3: CASSERVTGTDKNF. CDR3 DNA sequence: TGTGCCAGCAGTGAAAGGGTGACAGGGACGGATAAGAACTTC. The full variable domain, with the rest looked up from reference TRBV2 and TRBJ2-7, is EPEVTQTPSHQVTQMGQEVILRCVPISNHLYFYWYRQILGQKVEFLVSFYNNEISEKSEIFDDQFSVERPDGSNFTLKIRSTKLEDSAMYFCASSERVTGTDKNFGPGTRLTVT.

This CDR3 reads CASSLVPVETQYF. The CDR3 region has the DNA TGTGCCAGCAGCTTGGTGCCTGTGGAGACCCAGTACTTC. The chain combines TRBV5-4 with TRBJ2-5; D is ambiguous. V dropped 0 bases and J dropped 5 bases, with 8 bases sitting between them. This CDR3 has 13 amino acids. Germline CDR1 and CDR2: SGHNT and YYREEE (reference sequence).

As for this clone: The sample holds other DNA sequences that translate to the same CDR3. The J gene is TRBJ1-4, the V gene TRBV4-1, with D possibly matching TRBD1 (6 bases). CDR1 MGHRA and CDR2 YSYEKL come from the germline V gene. The germline V and J ends were trimmed by 0 bases and 8 bases, with 13 bases remaining between them. This CDR3 spans 15 amino acids. The CDR3 reads CASSQDPGAWEKLFF. The CDR3 DNA reads TGCGCCAGCAGCCAAGACCCGGGGGCGTGGGAAAAACTGTTTTTT.

J is TRBJ2-5 and V is TRBV7-3, with TRBD2 as a possible D gene (5 bases). CDR3 length: 13 residues. V shed 4 bases and J shed 5 bases, with 11 bases lying between them. Germline CDR1 reads SGHTA; CDR2 reads FQGTGA. The CDR3 coding sequence is TGTGCCAGCAGCTCATCTAGCAAGGAGACCCAGTACTTC. It is translated as CASSSSSKETQYF. The full variable domain, its missing parts supplied by reference TRBV7-3 and TRBJ2-5, is GAGVSQTPSNKVTEKGKYVELRCDPISGHTALYWYRQSLGQGPEFLIYFQGTGAADDSGLPNDRFFAVRPEGSVSTLKIQRTERGDSAVYLCASSSSSKETQYFGPGTRLLVL.

The chain uses TRBV30 and TRBJ2-5; 8 nucleotides match TRBD1. The V and J ends lost 1 base and 4 bases, in that order; junction bases with no gene match: 5. CDR3 length: 14 residues. CDR1 is GTSNPN and CDR2 is SVGIG in the germline V gene (reference sequence). The CDR3 region has the DNA TGTGCCTGGAGTGGAGGGCAGGGGGCAGAGACCCAGTACTTC. This gives the protein CAWSGGQGAETQYF.

V usage is TRBV18 and J usage is TRBJ1-6, with D unresolved. Germline V gene lookup returns CDR1 KGHSH and CDR2 LQKENI. CDR3 length equals 14 residues. Trimming took off 8 bases at V and 8 bases at J, with 16 bases between the two ends. In DNA, the CDR3 is TGTGCCAGCCGCCCGCGGGGTGAGGATTCACCCCTCCACTTT. It encodes CASRPRGEDSPLHF.

The genes are TRBV7-9 and TRBJ1-4; 7 bases match TRBD1. CDR3 length equals 15 residues. The ends lost 3 bases at V and 7 bases at J; junction bases unmatched: 8. CDR1 and CDR2 (germline): SEHNR, FQNEAQ (reference sequence). CDR3 in DNA: TGTGCCAGCAGCTTGGTGGGACAGACCCTTGAAAAACTGTTTTTT. Residues: CASSLVGQTLEKLFF. Filled out from reference TRBV7-9 and TRBJ1-4, the complete variable domain reads DTGVSQNPRHKITKRGQNVTFRCDPISEHNRLYWYRQTLGQGPEFLTYFQNEAQLEKSRLLSDRFSAERPKGSFSTLEIQRTEQGDSAMYLCASSLVGQTLEKLFFGSGTQLSVL.

The chain carries TRBV5-1 and TRBJ2-5; TRBD1 is a possible D gene (5 bases). This CDR3 has 18 residues. V gave up 0 bases and J gave up 0 bases, with 18 bases separating them. The germline V gene has CDR1 SGHRS and CDR2 YFSETQ. The CDR3 DNA is TGCGCCAGCAGCTTGGGTCCAGGGAAGGTGGGGTACCAAGAGACCCAGTACTTC. It encodes CASSLGPGKVGYQETQYF.